Listed below are T cell receptor beta chains from one sample, sequenced in a study of blood T cells in healthy people across ages. TCRdb reprocessed the 5' RACE reads with MiXCR, giving one entry per CDR3 protein. Among about 590,000 distinct CDR3 sequences listed, roughly 31% were seen once. Sequencing was performed on blood. The receptor source for this set is a woman at least 80 years old in good health. The CDR3 runs from the conserved cysteine through the conserved F or W. D genes are given only for firm matches. Size is omitted from some rows. Given values are once, few, many or a class for expanded clones.

V gene	CDR3 length	J gene	clone size	D gene	CDR3 protein	CDR3 DNA
TRBV29-1	14	TRBJ2-5	many	.	CSVANTNTQETQYF	TGCAGCGTTGCGAACACCAACACGCAAGAGACCCAGTACTTC
TRBV7-9	15	TRBJ2-2	.	.	CASTKAGGNTGELFF	TGTGCCAGCACCAAGGCCGGGGGCAACACCGGGGAGCTGTTTTTT
TRBV29-1	11	TRBJ1-2	many	.	CSGQVDYGYTF	TGCAGCGGACAGGTGGACTATGGCTACACCTTC
TRBV5-1	14	TRBJ2-5	.	TRBD1	CASQDTGGEETQYF	TGCGCCAGCCAGGACACAGGGGGCGAAGAGACCCAGTACTTC
TRBV13	19	TRBJ1-1	.	TRBD1	CASSQNPVGQGTSNTEAFF	TGTGCCAGCAGCCAAAACCCAGTAGGACAGGGGACTTCAAACACTGAAGCTTTCTTT
TRBV3-1	16	TRBJ2-7	few	.	CASSHRLGTKYNEQYF	TGTGCCAGCAGCCATAGACTCGGGACAAAATACAATGAGCAGTACTTC
TRBV5-6	15	TRBJ2-3	many	TRBD2	CASSPAGDSTDTQYF	TGTGCCAGCAGCCCCGCGGGGGATAGTACAGATACGCAGTATTTT
TRBV29-1	13	TRBJ2-5	.	.	CSVLPGGGETQYF	TGCAGCGTTCTCCCCGGCGGCGGGGAGACCCAGTACTTC
TRBV27	18	TRBJ2-6	.	.	CASARGRGSYSGANVLTF	TGTGCCAGCGCTAGGGGTCGGGGATCCTACTCTGGGGCCAACGTCCTGACTTTC
TRBV10-3	14	TRBJ2-7	.	.	CAISENSLSYEQYF	TGTGCCATCAGTGAGAACAGTTTGTCCTACGAGCAGTACTTC
TRBV30	14	TRBJ1-1	.	.	CAWSGYARNTEAFF	TGTGCCTGGAGTGGGTACGCACGAAACACTGAAGCTTTCTTT
TRBV5-1	15	TRBJ2-1	.	TRBD2	CAGSFGTSGRDEQFF	TGCGCCGGCAGCTTTGGGACTAGCGGTCGGGATGAGCAGTTCTTC
TRBV6-5	16	TRBJ2-3	.	TRBD2	CASRMAGGLLRDTQYF	TGTGCCAGCAGGATGGCGGGGGGGCTCTTACGGGATACGCAGTATTTT
TRBV7-8	14	TRBJ2-7	many	.	CASSLNPRAWEQYF	TGTGCCAGCAGCTTAAACCCCAGGGCCTGGGAGCAGTACTTC
TRBV5-1	14	TRBJ2-3	.	TRBD2	CASPLAGGTDTQYF	TGCGCCAGTCCACTAGCGGGGGGCACAGATACGCAGTATTTT
TRBV3-1	11	TRBJ2-3	many	.	CASSLSGTQYF	TGTGCCAGCAGCCTCTCCGGAACGCAGTATTTT
TRBV19	16	TRBJ2-1	.	.	CASGTGSRLSSNEQFF	TGTGCCAGTGGTACGGGATCTAGACTGTCCTCCAATGAGCAGTTCTTC
TRBV7-9	15	TRBJ2-7	.	.	CASSLDGWRSYEQYF	TGTGCCAGCAGCTTAGATGGGTGGCGGTCCTACGAGCAGTACTTC
TRBV5-1	16	TRBJ1-1	.	TRBD1	CASSNRDSAPNTEAFF	TGCGCCAGCAGCAACCGGGACAGTGCACCGAACACTGAAGCTTTCTTT
TRBV5-6	15	TRBJ2-7	.	TRBD2	CASSSYQRGGYEQYF	TGTGCCAGCAGCTCCTACCAGCGGGGGGGTTACGAGCAGTACTTC
TRBV6-5	14	TRBJ2-7	many	.	CASRMGLFSYEQYF	TGTGCCAGCAGAATGGGACTGTTCTCCTACGAGCAGTACTTC
TRBV7-8	16	TRBJ2-3	many	TRBD2	CASSTLAGGRTDTQYF	TGTGCCAGCAGCACTCTAGCGGGGGGGCGCACAGATACGCAGTATTTT
TRBV4-2	13	TRBJ2-1	many	.	CASSPSRIGEQFF	TGTGCCAGCAGCCCCTCGCGAATCGGGGAGCAGTTCTTC
TRBV6-5	12	TRBJ2-7	.	.	CAIPTGTYEQYF	TGTGCCATCCCGACAGGAACCTACGAGCAGTACTTC
TRBV6-2/TRBV6-3	16	TRBJ1-5	many	.	CASSYSQGYSNQPQHF	TGTGCCAGCAGTTACTCGCAGGGTTATAGCAATCAGCCCCAGCATTTT
TRBV20-1	15	TRBJ1-1	.	.	CSASEELRPNTEAFF	TGCAGTGCTAGCGAGGAACTAAGACCAAACACTGAAGCTTTCTTT
TRBV5-1	14	TRBJ2-3	.	.	CASSLADYTDTQYF	TGCGCCAGCAGCTTAGCTGACTACACAGATACGCAGTATTTT
TRBV15	14	TRBJ1-2	many	TRBD1	CATSRERDSSGYTF	TGTGCCACCAGCAGAGAAAGGGACAGCTCCGGCTACACCTTC
TRBV28	14	TRBJ2-2	.	TRBD1	CASEGTGRTGELFF	TGTGCCAGCGAGGGGACAGGTCGCACCGGGGAGCTGTTTTTT
TRBV20-1	15	TRBJ2-1	many	TRBD2	CSVSGGGSIEGEQFF	TGCAGTGTTTCGGGCGGGGGGTCGATCGAGGGTGAGCAGTTCTTC
TRBV5-6	18	TRBJ2-1	.	.	CASGPMGMGTISYNEQFF	TGTGCCAGCGGTCCAATGGGGATGGGAACCATCTCCTACAATGAGCAGTTCTTC
TRBV12-3/TRBV12-4	15	TRBJ2-1	.	TRBD2	CTSSQIGLAGLEQVF	TGTACCAGCAGCCAGATCGGACTAGCGGGGTTAGAGCAGGTCTTC
TRBV7-6	13	TRBJ1-1	many	.	CASSLGVYTEAFF	TGTGCCAGCAGCTTAGGGGTTTACACTGAAGCTTTCTTT
TRBV6-1	14	TRBJ2-1	many	.	CASSEAPFGNEQFF	TGTGCCAGCAGTGAAGCCCCTTTCGGCAATGAGCAGTTCTTC
TRBV4-3	16	TRBJ2-1	many	TRBD1	CASSQWVGTAYNEQFF	TGCGCCAGCAGCCAATGGGTAGGGACAGCCTACAATGAGCAGTTCTTC
TRBV10-3	13	TRBJ1-2	many	TRBD1	CAISVETGYGYTF	TGTGCCATCAGTGTCGAGACAGGGTATGGCTACACCTTC
TRBV9	13	TRBJ1-1	few	.	CASSMRTDTEAFF	TGTGCCAGCAGCATGAGGACAGACACTGAAGCTTTCTTT
TRBV7-2	15	TRBJ2-7	.	.	CASSLGRGVTYEQYF	TGTGCCAGCAGCTTAGGAAGGGGAGTAACCTACGAGCAGTACTTC
TRBV28	15	TRBJ2-5	many	TRBD2	CASSFAQGGGGTQYF	TGTGCCAGCAGCTTTGCCCAGGGCGGGGGGGGGACCCAGTACTTC
TRBV27	17	TRBJ1-2	few	TRBD1	CASGRDRRGQDNYGYTF	TGTGCCAGCGGAAGAGACCGCCGAGGACAGGATAACTATGGCTACACCTTC
TRBV5-6	15	TRBJ2-7	.	.	CASSSGAGKAYEQYF	TGTGCCAGCAGCTCGGGGGCAGGGAAGGCCTACGAGCAGTACTTC
TRBV7-2	13	TRBJ2-7	once	TRBD1	CTSSRGQGNEQYF	TGTACCAGCAGCCGTGGACAGGGCAACGAGCAGTACTTC
TRBV7-9	15	TRBJ1-4	few	TRBD1	CASRGQGAANEKLFF	TGTGCCAGCAGGGGACAGGGGGCCGCTAATGAAAAACTGTTTTTT
TRBV29-1	12	TRBJ1-1	few	.	CSANGDDTEAFF	TGCAGCGCTAACGGGGATGACACTGAAGCTTTCTTT
TRBV7-2	14	TRBJ2-7	.	.	CASSLVGTLYEQYF	TGTGCCAGCAGCTTAGTGGGGACGTTATACGAGCAGTACTTC
TRBV7-2	17	TRBJ2-1	.	TRBD2	CASSPLGLARFYNEQFF	TGTGCCAGCAGCCCCCTAGGACTAGCGAGATTCTACAATGAGCAGTTCTTC
TRBV5-1	13	TRBJ1-1	.	.	CASRPGGFTEAFF	TGCGCCAGCAGGCCGGGCGGATTCACTGAAGCTTTCTTT
TRBV20-1	15	TRBJ2-3	many	TRBD2	CSARPAGGNTDTQYF	TGCAGTGCTAGACCAGCGGGGGGGAACACAGATACGCAGTATTTT
TRBV12-3/TRBV12-4	16	TRBJ1-1	.	TRBD1	CASSPRTGIRNTEAFF	TGTGCCAGCAGTCCCAGGACAGGGATTAGGAACACTGAAGCTTTCTTT
TRBV7-7	14	TRBJ2-3	many	TRBD2	CASSSLAGADTQYF	TGTGCCAGCAGCTCCCTAGCGGGGGCAGATACGCAGTATTTT
TRBV18	16	TRBJ2-1	many	TRBD1	CASSLRDSSSYNEQFF	TGTGCCAGCTCACTCCGGGACAGCAGCTCCTACAATGAGCAGTTCTTC
TRBV5-1	13	TRBJ1-2	.	.	CASSLQSNYDYTF	TGCGCCAGCAGCCTGCAGTCTAACTATGACTACACCTTC
TRBV6-1	13	TRBJ2-7	.	.	CASSEGYSYEQYF	TGTGCCAGCAGTGAAGGCTATTCCTACGAGCAGTACTTC
TRBV6-2/TRBV6-3	14	TRBJ2-1	.	TRBD1	CASSGGTGFYEQFF	TGTGCCAGCAGCGGCGGGACAGGGTTCTATGAGCAGTTCTTC
TRBV30	12	TRBJ2-7	many	.	CAWSGSGYEQYF	TGTGCCTGGAGTGGTAGCGGCTACGAGCAGTACTTC
TRBV2	15	TRBJ1-2	few	.	CASREGLELIRGYTF	TGTGCCAGCAGGGAAGGGCTGGAGCTTATCCGGGGCTACACCTTC
TRBV7-9	15	TRBJ2-1	.	.	CASSARQAPQETQFF	TGTGCCAGCAGCGCCCGACAGGCGCCTCAAGAGACCCAGTTCTTC
TRBV5-1	14	TRBJ2-5	few	TRBD2	CASSSRGAGETQYF	TGCGCCAGCAGCTCGCGGGGGGCGGGGGAGACCCAGTACTTC
TRBV6-6	15	TRBJ1-1	few	TRBD1	CASSYSGQGGTEAFF	TGTGCCAGCAGTTACTCGGGACAGGGTGGGACTGAAGCTTTCTTT
TRBV12-3/TRBV12-4	13	TRBJ2-1	.	TRBD1	CASRGTVENGQFF	TGTGCCAGCAGGGGGACAGTGGAAAATGGGCAGTTCTTC